The 27 T cell receptor beta chains given below trace back to one sample, sequenced in a study of T-cell memory formation after mild COVID-19. TCRdb analysed the 5' RACE reads with MiXCR anew, one entry per CDR3 protein. Of hundreds of thousands of distinct CDR3 sequences listed, less than 20% are singletons. The sample was PBMCs or a T cell subset sorted from them (not recorded which). The receptors come from a young man who had mild COVID-19 (a few samples of this study predate the infection). Cell type and time point are not known.

The chain has TRBV27 and TRBJ1-1; tentatively, D is TRBD1 (5 bases). The CDR3 length is 14 residues. The ends were cut back, 7 bases at V and 1 base at J, with 13 bases in the middle. Germline CDR1 and CDR2: MNHEY and SMNVEV (reference sequence). The CDR3 DNA sequence: TGTGCCAGCAAACTCTCAACAGGGAACACTGAAGCTTTCTTT. Translated, it gives CASKLSTGNTEAFF.

Only a few counts were recorded for this clonotype. The chain employs TRBV28 and TRBJ1-1; the D is unclear. Trimming stripped 2 bases from V and 4 bases from J, with 5 bases between. This CDR3 has 12 residues. CDR1 and CDR2 (germline): MDHEN, SYDVKM. CDR3 amino acids: CASSLRVTEAFF. The DNA for the CDR3 is TGTGCCAGCAGTTTACGGGTCACTGAAGCTTTCTTT.

The chain has TRBV6-2 or TRBV6-3 and TRBJ1-2; perhaps TRBD1 as D (5 bases). This CDR3 spans 14 amino acids. Deletions cut 8 bases from V and 2 bases from J, with 15 bases between. Germline V CDR1 and CDR2: MNHEY, SVGEGT. Here the CDR3 reads CASGVQGTNYGYTF. CDR3 nucleotide sequence: TGTGCCAGCGGGGTTCAGGGTACCAACTATGGCTACACCTTC.

The CDR3 protein is CASRRTWTAHYNSGNTIYF. The CDR3 coding sequence is TGCGCCAGCCGGCGAACCTGGACAGCTCACTATAACTCTGGAAACACCATATATTTT. The chain employs TRBV5-1 and TRBJ1-3; tentatively, D is TRBD1 (6 bases). From germline, CDR1 is SGHRS and CDR2 YFSETQ. Trimming left V 7 bases short and J 0 bases short, with 26 bases between. CDR3 size: 19 residues.

The chain has TRBV9 and TRBJ2-3, with D perhaps assigned TRBD1 or TRBD2 (5 bases each). CDR3 length equals 12 residues. V was clipped by 3 bases and J by 10 bases, with 12 bases between them. Germline assignment: CDR1 SGDLS and CDR2 YYNGEE. CDR3: CASSDGASPQYF. The CDR3 nucleotides read TGTGCCAGCAGCGACGGGGCGAGTCCGCAGTATTTT.

This clonotype was detected a few times. The rearrangement joins TRBV29-1 to TRBJ2-5; D is undetermined. CDR1 SQVTM and CDR2 ANQGSEA come from the germline V gene. With 0 bases removed from V and 3 bases from J, the gap between germline ends came to 5 bases. This CDR3 is 12 amino acids long. CDR3 amino acids: CSVEDSEETQYF. The CDR3, as DNA: TGCAGCGTTGAAGACTCGGAAGAGACCCAGTACTTC.

In its sample, this clonotype was seen a few times. The chain joins TRBV27 to TRBJ2-5; 9 bases match TRBD1. The CDR3 is 14 amino acids. V dropped 6 bases and J dropped 4; count of bases not matched to a gene: 6. Germline V lookup: CDR1 MNHEY, CDR2 SMNVEV (reference sequence). This chain's CDR3 is CASSPTTGGETQYF. CDR3 nucleotide sequence: TGTGCCAGCAGCCCCACGACAGGGGGAGAGACCCAGTACTTC.

The V call is TRBV7-9, the J call TRBJ1-1; 7 bases align to TRBD1. The CDR3 has 16 amino acids. With 5 bases clipped from V and 1 base from J, the junction kept 10 bases outside the gene matches. Per the germline V gene, CDR1 is SEHNR and CDR2 is FQNEAQ (reference sequence). The CDR3 DNA reads TGTGCCAGCAGCGCCGACAGGGCTCAAGGGAACACTGAAGCTTTCTTT. Protein product: CASSADRAQGNTEAFF.

There are many counts of this clonotype. The DNA of the CDR3 is TGTGCCAGCCGGGGACAGAATAATGAAAAACTGTTTTTT. Protein: CASRGQNNEKLFF. This chain joins TRBV6-5 and TRBJ1-4; 7 nucleotides align to TRBD1. CDR1 is MNHEY, CDR2 SVGAGI, per germline. V lost 8 bases, J lost 4 bases, and 4 bases stayed unmatched. This CDR3 spans 13 amino acids.

This clonotype was observed a few times. The rearrangement uses TRBV4-3 and TRBJ2-4; 8 nucleotides line up with TRBD1. The CDR3 is 12 amino acids. V lost 8 bases to trimming and J lost 8 bases; unmatched junction nucleotides: 5. Germline values: CDR1 LGHNA, CDR2 YSLEER. The CDR3 DNA follows: TGCGCCAGCCAAAGCAGGGGGCACATTCAGTACTTC. This translates into CASQSRGHIQYF.

This clonotype has ten or more counts. The chain recombines TRBV7-6 with TRBJ1-1; D remains unclear. This CDR3 is built from 13 residues. Germline CDR1 SGHVS, CDR2 FNYEAQ. V was shortened by 5 bases and J by 1 base, with 8 bases between the two germline ends. This CDR3 is CASSVDGNTEAFF. Written as DNA, the CDR3 is TGTGCCAGCAGCGTCGACGGGAACACTGAAGCTTTCTTT.

In regard to this clonotype: The junction does not match germline at one end; this may be a read error. This chain links TRBV6-1 with TRBJ1-5; 7 bases align to TRBD1. CDR1 is MNHNS and CDR2 is SASEGT in the germline V gene. This CDR3 is 13 amino acids long. CDR3 loop: CAGRTGANQPQHF. The CDR3 DNA reads TGTGCCGGCAGGACAGGAGCCAATCAGCCCCAGCATTTT.

This chain connects TRBV7-9 to TRBJ2-1, with TRBD2 identical over 9 bases. The CDR3 is made up of 15 amino acids. V trimming: 4 bases; J trimming: 4 bases; junction bases outside the gene matches: 5. Germline lookup yields CDR1 SEHNR and CDR2 FQNEAQ (reference sequence). The CDR3 nucleotides are TGTGCCAGCAGCTATCTAGCGGGGCCTTACAATGAGCAGTTCTTC. This sequence encodes CASSYLAGPYNEQFF.

This clonotype came up a few times. V is TRBV24-1 and J is TRBJ2-3, with a possible D match to TRBD1 (5 bases). V was clipped by 2 bases and J by 2 bases, with 7 bases between them. This CDR3 is 14 amino acids long. The germline gives CDR1 KGHDR, CDR2 SFDVKD. CDR3 protein: CATSDWTNTDTQYF. CDR3 bases: TGTGCCACCAGTGATTGGACAAACACAGATACGCAGTATTTT.

The V and J genes are TRBV18 and TRBJ1-2, with 8 bases aligning to TRBD1. The ends lost 2 bases at V and 2 bases at J; junction bases unmatched: 10. Germline values: CDR1 KGHSH, CDR2 LQKENI. This CDR3 contains 17 residues. Here the CDR3 reads CASSPYHDRGGNYGYTF. For the CDR3, the DNA is TGTGCCAGCTCACCATATCACGACAGGGGAGGCAACTATGGCTACACCTTC. Based on the CDR3 plus reference TRBV18 and TRBJ1-2, the full variable domain is NAGVMQNPRHLVRRRGQEARLRCSPMKGHSHVYWYRQLPEEGLKFMVYLQKENIIDESGMPKERFSAEFPKEGPSILRIQQVVRGDSAAYFCASSPYHDRGGNYGYTFGSGTRLTVV.

This clonotype was picked up a small number of times. The chain recombines TRBV4-1 with TRBJ2-5, with 9 nucleotides matching TRBD2. The CDR3 spans 16 residues. Germline-derived CDR1 and CDR2 are MGHRA and YSYEKL. Trimming removed 4 bases from V and 2 bases from J; junction bases left unmatched: 8. CDR3 loop: CASSPSIAGVQETQYF. The CDR3 nucleotides are TGCGCCAGCAGCCCCTCCATAGCGGGGGTACAAGAGACCCAGTACTTC.

This clonotype occurred many times. This chain uses TRBV5-1 with TRBJ1-1; TRBD1 might be the D (6 bases). This CDR3 is built from 14 residues. Trimming pared 0 bases from V and 4 bases from J, leaving 10 bases between. Germline V gives CDR1 SGHRS, CDR2 YFSETQ. The CDR3 nucleotides read TGCGCCAGCAGCTTGGGGGGGCGTAGCACTGAAGCTTTCTTT. This gives the protein CASSLGGRSTEAFF.

This clonotype showed up just a few times. Here the CDR3 DNA reads TGCGCCAGCAGCTTTAAAAACATTCAGTACTTC. Its protein is CASSFKNIQYF. The chain carries TRBV5-1 and TRBJ2-4; no clear D. The V gene lost 2 bases and the J gene lost 4 bases, with 1 base spanning the gap. Germline CDR1 reads SGHRS; CDR2 reads YFSETQ. The CDR3 is 11 amino acids. Full variable domain (outside the CDR3, taken from reference TRBV5-1 and TRBJ2-4): KAGVTQTPRYLIKTRGQQVTLSCSPISGHRSVSWYQQTPGQGLQFLFEYFSETQRNKGNFPGRFSGRQFSNSRSEMNVSTLELGDSALYLCASSFKNIQYFGAGTRLSVL.

There are a few counts of this clonotype. The chain combines TRBV29-1 with TRBJ1-1; possibly TRBD1 for D (6 bases). Trimming stripped 8 bases from V and 6 bases from J, with 16 bases between. This CDR3 is built from 12 residues. Per the germline V gene, CDR1 is SQVTM and CDR2 is ANQGSEA. The CDR3 nucleotides are TGCAGCTCCTCTTGGGGGGGCGCTGAAGCTTTCTTT. Encoded protein: CSSSWGGAEAFF.

Ten or more counts support this clonotype. The rearrangement uses TRBV6-6 and TRBJ2-7; possibly TRBD1 for D (6 bases). Germline V gene lookup returns CDR1 MNHNY and CDR2 SVGAGI (reference sequence). This CDR3 is built from 14 residues. The V end was cut by 5 bases, the J end by 0 bases, with 11 bases between. CDR3 loop: CASSRATGSYEQYF. DNA for the CDR3: TGTGCCAGCAGTCGAGCGACAGGCTCCTACGAGCAGTACTTC.

This clonotype was detected a few times. The V gene is TRBV6-1, the J gene TRBJ1-5; perhaps TRBD1 as D (6 bases). Germline V CDR1 and CDR2: MNHNS, SASEGT. The V end was cut by 6 bases, the J end by 1 base, with 19 bases between. The CDR3 covers 17 residues. As DNA, the CDR3 is TGTGCCAGCAGGGCATTCGGGGGAACAGGGAGCAATCAGCCCCAGCATTTT. Its translation: CASRAFGGTGSNQPQHF.

This clonotype appeared a few times. The chain links TRBV20-1 to TRBJ2-1; D gene unclear. The CDR3 has 11 residues. The ends were cut back, 6 bases at V and 9 bases at J, with 12 bases in the middle. Germline values: CDR1 DFQATT, CDR2 SNEGSKA (reference sequence). The CDR3: CSAMRLGEQFF. The CDR3 nucleotides read TGCAGTGCCATGAGGCTGGGTGAGCAGTTCTTC.

The V and J genes are TRBV27 and TRBJ1-2, with no clear D. Germline V gene sequence: CDR1 MNHEY, CDR2 SMNVEV (reference sequence). The CDR3 runs to 14 residues. The V end was cut by 8 bases, the J end by 2 bases, with 15 bases between. Written as DNA, the CDR3 is TGTGCCAGCGGAGGAGGCGGAATAAACTATGGCTACACCTTC. It translates to CASGGGGINYGYTF.

In its sample, this clonotype was seen a few times. The chain uses TRBV4-3 and TRBJ1-2; no clear D gene. V shed 5 bases and J shed 6 bases, with 19 bases lying between them. Germline V gives CDR1 LGHNA, CDR2 YSLEER. This CDR3 is 15 amino acids long. The CDR3 loop reads CASSTLSGVLNGYTF. CDR3 DNA sequence: TGCGCCAGCAGCACTCTTTCCGGGGTCTTAAATGGCTACACCTTC.

This chain links TRBV29-1 with TRBJ1-2, with D possibly TRBD1 on 5 matching bases. Trimming took 3 bases from V and 3 from J, leaving 17 bases between them. Germline CDR1 SQVTM, CDR2 ANQGSEA. This CDR3 has 15 amino acids. In nucleotides, the CDR3 is TGCAGCGTTGATGCGCGGGGCATGGGGGACTATGGCTACACCTTC. The encoded protein is CSVDARGMGDYGYTF.

The chain couples TRBV6-2 or TRBV6-3 to TRBJ2-1; the D gene is possibly TRBD2 (7 bases). Germline V gene sequence: CDR1 MNHEY, CDR2 SVGEGT. The length of the CDR3 is 16 residues. Deletions cut 4 bases from V and 7 bases from J, with 20 bases between. The chain's CDR3 is CASSSGRGGNRNEQFF. The CDR3 DNA is TGTGCCAGCAGTTCGGGCCGCGGGGGCAACCGGAATGAGCAGTTCTTC.

This clonotype has more than one count but fewer than ten. Here the CDR3 reads CASSSGTGYQETQYF. CDR3 coding DNA: TGTGCCAGCAGTTCCGGGACAGGGTACCAAGAGACCCAGTACTTC. The genes are TRBV28 and TRBJ2-5, with TRBD1 matching 9 bases. Germline V gene lookup returns CDR1 MDHEN and CDR2 SYDVKM. The CDR3 is 15 residues long. The J segment lost 0 bases and the V segment lost 4 bases, leaving 3 bases of the junction unmatched.